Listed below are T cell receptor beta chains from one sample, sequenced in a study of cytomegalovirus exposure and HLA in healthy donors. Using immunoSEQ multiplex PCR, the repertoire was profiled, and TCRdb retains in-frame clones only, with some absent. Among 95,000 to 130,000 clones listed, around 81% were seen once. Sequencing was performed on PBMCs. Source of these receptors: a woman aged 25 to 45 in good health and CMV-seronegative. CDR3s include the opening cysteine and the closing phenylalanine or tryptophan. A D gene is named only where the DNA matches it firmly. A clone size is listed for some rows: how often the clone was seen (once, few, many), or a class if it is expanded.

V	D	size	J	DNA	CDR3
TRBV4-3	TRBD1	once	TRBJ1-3	TGCGCCAGCAGCCAATCTGGACAGGGCCCAAACACCATATATTTT	CASSQSGQGPNTIYF
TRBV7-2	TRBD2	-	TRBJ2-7	TGTGCCAGCAGCACTTTAGCGGGAGGGCCATCCGAGCAGTACTTC	CASSTLAGGPSEQYF
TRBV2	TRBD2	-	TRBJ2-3	TGTGCCAGCAGCCCCGGGGCTAGCGGGAGCTCGGATACGCAGTATTTT	CASSPGASGSSDTQYF
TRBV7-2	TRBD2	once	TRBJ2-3	TGTGCCAGCAGCTCCGGACTAGCGGGAAGCACAGATACGCAGTATTTT	CASSSGLAGSTDTQYF
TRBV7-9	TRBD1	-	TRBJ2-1	TGTGCCAGCAGCAATCGACAGGGACGAGGGTACTACAATGAGCAGTTCTTC	CASSNRQGRGYYNEQFF
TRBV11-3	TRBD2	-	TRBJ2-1	TGTGCCAGCAGCCCCGGGGGCGGGAGGGCCTCTTACAATGAGCAGTTCTTC	CASSPGGGRASYNEQFF
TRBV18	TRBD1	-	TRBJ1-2	TGTGCCAGCTCACCAGGCAGGGGGAACTATGGCTACACCTTC	CASSPGRGNYGYTF
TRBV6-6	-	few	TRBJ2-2	TGTGCCAGCAGACTTACTGCCCCCGGGGAGCTGTTTTTT	CASRLTAPGELFF
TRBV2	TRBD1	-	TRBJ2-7	TGTGCCAGCAGTACGGACAGGGTCCTCTCCTACGAGCAGTACTTC	CASSTDRVLSYEQYF
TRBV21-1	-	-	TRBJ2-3	TGTGCCAGCAGAGCACATAGCGGGAGAGGTTTAGATACGCAGTATTTT	CASRAHSGRGLDTQYF
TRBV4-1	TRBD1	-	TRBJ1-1	TGCGCCAGCAGCCAAACCGACAGGGTTTCGAACACTGAAGCTTTCTTT	CASSQTDRVSNTEAFF
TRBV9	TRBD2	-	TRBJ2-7	TGTGCCAGCAGCGGAGGGACTAGCGGGCCCTACGAGCAGTACTTC	CASSGGTSGPYEQYF
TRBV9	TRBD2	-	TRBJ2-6	TGTGCCAGCAGCGTAGCGGGGGGGAAATCTGGGGCCAACGTCCTGACTTTC	CASSVAGGKSGANVLTF
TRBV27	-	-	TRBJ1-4	TGTGCCACCCACGGGGGGGCGAATGAAAAACTGTTTTTT	CATHGGANEKLFF
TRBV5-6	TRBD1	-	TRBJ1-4	TGTGCCAGCACCCGACAGGGCCCTAATGAAAAACTGTTTTTT	CASTRQGPNEKLFF
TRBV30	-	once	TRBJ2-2	TGTGCCTGGAGTCTGCAGGTTTTTACCGGGGAGCTGTTTTTT	CAWSLQVFTGELFF
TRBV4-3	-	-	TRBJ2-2	TGCGCCAGCAGCCAAGACCGTCTCGGGGAGCTGTTTTTT	CASSQDRLGELFF
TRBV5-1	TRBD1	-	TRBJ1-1	TGCGCCAGCAGCCTCAGGGGGTTGATGAGCACTGAAGCTTTCTTT	CASSLRGLMSTEAFF
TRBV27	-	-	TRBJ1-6	TGTGCCAGCAGTTTGCTGGGACTCAATAATTCACCCCTCCACTTT	CASSLLGLNNSPLHF
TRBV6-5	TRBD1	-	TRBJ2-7	TGTGCCAGCAGGGACAGGTCAGACGAGCAGTACTTC	CASRDRSDEQYF
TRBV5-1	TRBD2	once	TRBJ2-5	TGCGCCAGCAGCCCAAACGAGGTAGCGGGAGGGCCCCAAGAGACCCAGTACTTC	CASSPNEVAGGPQETQYF
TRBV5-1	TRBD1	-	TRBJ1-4	TGCGCCAGCAGGACAGGGAATTTTGGTCATGAAAAACTGTTTTTT	CASRTGNFGHEKLFF
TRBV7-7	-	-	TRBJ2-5	TGTGCTAGCAGCTTAGGCGGGGCGGGTCAAGAGACCCAGTACTTC	CASSLGGAGQETQYF
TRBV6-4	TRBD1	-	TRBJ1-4	TGTGCCAGCAGTGACTCCCAACGACAGGGGGCGCGGCGGGAAGGCGAAAAACTGTTTTTT	CASSDSQRQGARREGEKLFF
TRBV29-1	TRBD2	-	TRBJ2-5	TGCAGCGTTGGAGGCGGGAGGGCCGGGGAGACCCAGTACTTC	CSVGGGRAGETQYF
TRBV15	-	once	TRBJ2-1	TGTGCCACCAGCAGAGTCCGGGACACGGGTTACAATGAGCAGTTCTTC	CATSRVRDTGYNEQFF
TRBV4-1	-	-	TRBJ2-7	TGCGCCAGCAGCCAAGACCCCGGGCGGGGCTTAAAGGAGCAGTACTTC	CASSQDPGRGLKEQYF
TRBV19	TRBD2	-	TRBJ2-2	TGTGCCAGTCGGAGCGGGACCCAAACCGGGGAGCTGTTTTTT	CASRSGTQTGELFF
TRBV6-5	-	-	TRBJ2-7	TGTGCCAGCTTTACAGGTTCCTACGAGCAGTACTTC	CASFTGSYEQYF
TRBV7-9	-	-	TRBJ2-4	TGTGCCAGCAGCCCTAGGCAGGGGTTAGCCAAAAACATTCAGTACTTC	CASSPRQGLAKNIQYF
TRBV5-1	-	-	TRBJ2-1	TGCGCCAGCAGCGTGGGACCATCCAGCGATGAGCAGTTCTTC	CASSVGPSSDEQFF
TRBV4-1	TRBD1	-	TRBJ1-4	TGCGCCAGCAGCCTAACGACAGGGGCTGAAAAACTGTTTTTT	CASSLTTGAEKLFF
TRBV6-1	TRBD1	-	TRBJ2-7	TGTGCCAGCAGCGCTGGTGGGACAGCCCTGGGCGAGCAGTACTTC	CASSAGGTALGEQYF
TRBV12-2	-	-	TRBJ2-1	TGTGCAAGTCGCCCCAACGGACAGGGGCCTGAGCAGTTCTTC	CASRPNGQGPEQFF
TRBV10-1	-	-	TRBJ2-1	TGCGCCAGCAGTTTAGGAGCGGCAAATCCCTACAATGAGCAGTTCTTC	CASSLGAANPYNEQFF
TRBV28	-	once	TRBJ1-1	TGTGCCAGCAGTTTCGGAGGATCTCGGACTGAAGCTTTCTTT	CASSFGGSRTEAFF
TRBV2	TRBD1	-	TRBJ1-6	TGTGCCAGCAGTGCGACCGGGACAGGGCGTTCACCCCTCCACTTT	CASSATGTGRSPLHF
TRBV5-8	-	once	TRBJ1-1	TGTGCCAGCAGCCTGCGCGGAGGACAGAAAGAAGCTTTCTTT	CASSLRGGQKEAFF
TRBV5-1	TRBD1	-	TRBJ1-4	TGCGCCAGCAGCTTCCTCGGACAGGGACGGGAAAAACTGTTTTTT	CASSFLGQGREKLFF
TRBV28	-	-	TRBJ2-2	TGTGCCAGCAGTTTTCCCGCAGGGGTGGTCGGGGAGCTGTTTTTT	CASSFPAGVVGELFF
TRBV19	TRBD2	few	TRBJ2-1	TGTGCCAGTAGTATCCATGAAGCGGGAGGGGGGAATGAGCAGTTCTTC	CASSIHEAGGGNEQFF
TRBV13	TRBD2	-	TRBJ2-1	TGTGCCAGCAGCGAGCCGGGGGCTAGCGGGATGAATGAGCAGTTCTTC	CASSEPGASGMNEQFF
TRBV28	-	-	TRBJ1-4	TGTGCCAGCAGTCTGGGGACTGCCGGGGCCGAAAAACTGTTTTTT	CASSLGTAGAEKLFF
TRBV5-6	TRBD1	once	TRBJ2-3	TGTGCCAGCAGCTCGGACAGGGCGGATACGCAGTATTTT	CASSSDRADTQYF
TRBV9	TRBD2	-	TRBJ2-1	TGTGCCAGCAGCGTAGATGCGGGAGGAGCCTACAATGAGCAGTTCTTC	CASSVDAGGAYNEQFF
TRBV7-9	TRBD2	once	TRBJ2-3	TGTTCCAGCAGCTTAGCGGTTAGCGGGAGTACAGATACGCAGTATTTT	CSSSLAVSGSTDTQYF